The TCR beta chain described here comes from a study of cytomegalovirus exposure and HLA in healthy donors. Germline loops: CDR1 MDHEN, CDR2 SYDVKM. Trimming stripped 9 bases from V and 0 bases from J, with 11 bases between. The CDR3 consists of 14 residues. The PCR employed 60 Vbeta primers together with 13 Jbeta primers. Generated by immunoSEQ multiplex PCR, the TCRdb table keeps only in-frame clones and is missing some. This sample has tens of thousands of clones, with more than 80% found just once. Nominally healthy donors were sampled, though unrecorded immune exposures were likely. The clonotype comes from a young woman in good health and CMV-seronegative. The chain links TRBV28 to TRBJ2-2; unclear D gene. Source material: PBMCs. The CDR3 bases are TGTGCCAGTTTCAGGATTTCGAACACCGGGGAGCTGTTTTTT. The encoded protein is CASFRISNTGELFF.